Listed below are T cell receptor beta chains from one sample, sequenced in a study of blood T cell repertoires in COVID-19. Clones were sequenced by immunoSEQ multiplex PCR, and TCRdb holds only the in-frame ones, with some missing. Among about 200,000 clones listed, approximately 80% were seen once. Sample: PBMCs or T cells enriched from blood (not recorded which). Receptors were obtained from a woman aged 40 to 50 with acute COVID-19. CDR3s include the opening cysteine and the closing phenylalanine or tryptophan. Each record gives: V gene, J gene, D gene, clone size, CDR3 protein, CDR3 DNA. A D gene is named only where the DNA matches it firmly. Not all rows give a size; the values are once, few, many and, for expanded clones, a class.

TRBV20-1	TRBJ1-2	NA	NA	CSASTGSRGYTF	TGCAGTGCAAGTACAGGGTCCCGTGGCTACACCTTC
TRBV24-1	TRBJ2-2	TRBD2	NA	CATSVREANTGELFF	TGTGCCACCAGTGTGCGGGAGGCGAACACCGGGGAGCTGTTTTTT
TRBV7-9	TRBJ2-7	NA	NA	CASSLLLQGTWEQYF	TGTGCCAGCAGCTTATTGTTGCAGGGGACGTGGGAGCAGTACTTC
TRBV18	TRBJ1-5	NA	NA	CASSPGPPGNQPQHF	TGTGCCAGCTCACCCGGCCCCCCGGGGAATCAGCCCCAGCATTTT
TRBV27	TRBJ2-5	TRBD2	few	CASSLSGLAGGLDFLETQYF	TGTGCCAGCAGTTTATCGGGACTAGCGGGGGGGCTTGATTTTTTGGAGACCCAGTACTTC
TRBV10-3	TRBJ1-1	NA	NA	CATPSGRNTEAFF	TGTGCCACCCCTAGCGGGAGGAACACTGAAGCTTTCTTT
TRBV19	TRBJ1-2	NA	NA	CASRERGAGYTF	TGTGCCAGTAGAGAACGGGGGGCTGGCTACACCTTC
TRBV18	TRBJ2-3	NA	once	CASSEGRWADTQYF	TGTGCCAGCTCGGAGGGTCGTTGGGCAGATACGCAGTATTTT
TRBV2	TRBJ1-2	NA	NA	CASREGTVDYGYTF	TGTGCCAGCAGGGAGGGGACGGTGGACTATGGCTACACCTTC
TRBV7-2	TRBJ1-2	TRBD1	NA	CASSIQGASGYGYTF	TGTGCCAGCAGCATCCAGGGGGCCTCGGGGTATGGCTACACCTTC
TRBV5-1	TRBJ1-1	NA	once	CASSTRQKNTEAFF	TGCGCCAGCAGCACTCGACAGAAGAACACTGAAGCTTTCTTT
TRBV9	TRBJ2-2	TRBD1	once	CASSVEGGVAGELFF	TGTGCCAGCAGCGTAGAAGGGGGCGTCGCCGGGGAGCTGTTTTTT
TRBV6-1	TRBJ1-1	TRBD1	NA	CASSEPGQRNTEAFF	TGTGCCAGCAGTGAGCCGGGACAGAGGAACACTGAAGCTTTCTTT
TRBV12-3/TRBV12-4	TRBJ2-7	NA	NA	CASSLRTVYEQYF	TGTGCCAGCAGTTTACGGACTGTCTACGAGCAGTACTTC
TRBV28	TRBJ1-2	NA	NA	CASKGGAGSGYTF	TGTGCCAGCAAAGGAGGGGCTGGCTCCGGCTACACCTTC
TRBV4-3	TRBJ1-1	NA	NA	CASSQALPRAGGRDPEAFF	TGCGCCAGCAGCCAAGCTCTGCCAAGGGCCGGGGGGCGAGATCCTGAAGCTTTCTTT
TRBV19	TRBJ1-3	NA	few	CASSMSSGNTIYF	TGTGCCAGTAGTATGAGCTCTGGAAACACCATATATTTT
TRBV24-1	TRBJ2-3	NA	NA	CATRDLTDTQYF	TGTGCCACCCGGGACTTAACAGATACGCAGTATTTT
TRBV5-4	TRBJ2-5	NA	NA	CASSWGVETQYF	TGTGCCAGCAGCTGGGGGGTAGAGACCCAGTACTTC